A single sample gave rise to the 13 T cell receptor beta chains below, sequenced in a study of CD8 T cells in ankylosing spondylitis. TCRdb re-called the 5' RACE reads with MiXCR, one entry per CDR3 protein. This sample has 200,000 to 300,000 distinct CDR3 sequences; roughly 8.2% occur once, and the top ten carry roughly 5%. The specimen was blood, either unsorted or a sorted T cell fraction (not recorded which). These receptors all stem from a female donor with ankylosing spondylitis or in good health (not recorded which).

This clonotype came up many times. The chain uses TRBV5-1 and TRBJ2-1; TRBD2 matches 9 bases. The trim removed 3 bases at V and 9 bases at J, leaving 22 bases unmatched. Germline V gene lookup returns CDR1 SGHRS and CDR2 YFSETQ. This CDR3 is built from 19 residues. CDR3 nucleotide sequence: TGCGCCAGCAGCTCGCCTAGGCTAGCGGGATCGAGGGACCCCGGTGAGCAGTTCTTC. It translates to CASSSPRLAGSRDPGEQFF.

This clonotype showed up many times. The chain links TRBV20-1 to TRBJ1-1; D gene ambiguous. The CDR3 has 12 residues. V was shortened by 4 bases and J by 3 bases, with 9 bases between the two germline ends. Germline CDR1 is DFQATT and CDR2 is SNEGSKA (reference sequence). The CDR3 nucleotides read TGCAGTGCTATCCATTCAGACACTGAAGCTTTCTTT. Amino acid sequence: CSAIHSDTEAFF.

This clonotype was detected ten times or more. The chain carries TRBV3-1 and TRBJ2-3; D is possibly TRBD2 (6 bases). Between the trimmed V and J ends, which lost 4 bases and 6 bases, there was a span of 14 bases. The V gene's germline CDR1 is LGHDT and CDR2 YNNKEL (reference sequence). The CDR3 runs to 14 residues. The CDR3 bases are TGTGCCAGCAGCCCTCCGGGAGCCCCGGATACGCAGTATTTT. The encoded protein is CASSPPGAPDTQYF.

This clonotype came up many times. The chain uses TRBV5-5 and TRBJ2-3; D is tentatively TRBD1 or TRBD2 (6 bases each). The CDR3 length is 14 residues. Germline CDR1 SGHKS, CDR2 YYEKEE (reference sequence). Trimming removed 2 bases from V and 5 bases from J, with 12 bases in between. The CDR3 is CASSLGGGLDTQYF. The CDR3 bases are TGTGCCAGCAGCTTAGGTGGGGGGCTAGATACGCAGTATTTT.

This clonotype was counted many times. The chain employs TRBV28 and TRBJ1-1, with D unresolved. There are 12 residues in the CDR3. Trimming removed 1 base at V and 10 bases at J, with 10 bases between. From germline, CDR1 is MDHEN and CDR2 SYDVKM. The CDR3 here is CASSLYTEGAFF. In DNA form, the CDR3 reads TGTGCCAGCAGTTTATATACGGAGGGAGCTTTCTTT.

This chain joins TRBV7-2 and TRBJ1-5; D may be TRBD1 (6 bases). Germline CDR1 and CDR2: SGHTA and FQGNSA. Trimming shortened V by 1 base and J by 4 bases, and 11 bases separated the two germline ends. The CDR3 is 15 amino acids. The CDR3 nucleotides read TGTGCCAGCAGCTTAGGCAGGGGAGTAAATCAGCCCCAGCATTTT. This sequence encodes CASSLGRGVNQPQHF.

As regards this clonotype: A much larger clone differs by one base, so this may be a read error. CDR3 amino acids: CSTRKVRSSLTGYNEQFF. CDR3 DNA sequence: TGCAGTACTAGAAAGGTTCGTAGCTCCCTGACGGGCTACAATGAGCAGTTCTTC. This chain connects TRBV20-1 to TRBJ2-1, with TRBD2 as a possible D gene (5 bases). CDR3 length: 18 residues. CDR1 DFQATT and CDR2 SNEGSKA come from the germline V gene (reference sequence).

The chain carries TRBV30 and TRBJ1-5; D is ambiguous. Trimming removed 1 base from V and 4 bases from J, with 5 bases in between. CDR3 length: 12 residues. CDR1 and CDR2 from the germline V gene are GTSNPN and SVGIG (reference sequence). The CDR3 reads CAWSGRNQPQHF. CDR3 in DNA: TGTGCCTGGAGTGGGAGAAATCAGCCCCAGCATTTT.

This clonotype came up many times. The chain is built from TRBV11-2 and TRBJ2-1; TRBD2 aligns across 8 bases. Germline loops: CDR1 SGHAT, CDR2 FQNNGV. CDR3 length equals 15 residues. Trimming at V came to 2 bases and at J to 4 bases, leaving 4 bases not matched to a gene. In DNA, the CDR3 is TGTGCCAGCAGCTTAATAGCGGGGCATTACAATGAGCAGTTCTTC. Encoded protein: CASSLIAGHYNEQFF.

Ten or more counts support this clonotype. In DNA form, the CDR3 reads TGTGCCAGTAGTATTCTCTTCAACACTGAAGCTTTCTTT. This codes for CASSILFNTEAFF. The chain joins TRBV19 to TRBJ1-1; D not resolved. Germline lookup yields CDR1 LNHDA and CDR2 SQIVND (reference sequence). The CDR3 runs to 13 residues. The V end was cut by 3 bases, the J end by 2 bases, with 7 bases between.

This clonotype has at least ten counts. This rearrangement joins TRBV29-1 to TRBJ2-1; 8 bases align to TRBD2. This CDR3 region has 16 residues. Germline CDR1 is SQVTM and CDR2 is ANQGSEA. V shed 7 bases and J 8 bases; nucleotides not matched to a gene: 19. DNA of the CDR3: TGCAGCGCAACAATGGCTCGGGAGGGCTCTGGGGATGAGCAGTTCTTC. It codes for CSATMAREGSGDEQFF.

On this clonotype itself: The junction shows a germline mismatch at one end, possibly a read error. The chain combines TRBV7-9 with TRBJ1-1; weak D call: TRBD1 (5 bases). The CDR3 spans 15 residues. Germline assignment: CDR1 SEHNR and CDR2 FQNEAQ (reference sequence). CDR3 region: CASSPRGASGTAAFF. The CDR3 DNA follows: TGTGCCAGCAGCCCCCGAGGGGCTTCAGGCACTGCAGCTTTCTTT.

A remark on this clonotype: This may stem from a read error, because a much larger clone lies one nucleotide away. The chain is built from TRBV4-1 and TRBJ2-1; 12 bases align to TRBD2. J gave up 7 bases and V 0 bases, and 22 bases lay outside the gene matches. Germline CDR1 MGHRA, CDR2 YSYEKL. The CDR3 loop spans 22 amino acids. CDR3 bases: TGCGCCAGCAGCCAAGATCTGGCCTCTAGCGGGAGGGCCCACGGTATGGTGAATGAGCAGTTCTTC. Amino acids: CASSQDLASSGRAHGMVNEQFF.